This T cell receptor (beta chain) stems from a study of CD8 T cells in Susac syndrome. The CDR3 has 14 residues. In germline, CDR1 is DFQATT, CDR2 SNEGSKA (reference sequence). V gave up 1 base and J gave up 4 bases, with 13 bases separating them. RNA, at about 0.45 to 1 ug, was reverse transcribed with random hexamers. By means of immunoSEQ multiplex PCR, TCR beta CDR3 spanning 54 Vbeta and 13 Jbeta underwent amplification. Each CDR3 protein gets one entry after TCRdb re-called the immunoSEQ multiplex PCR reads with MiXCR. Found here are 250,000 to 300,000 distinct CDR3 sequences, about 85% of them singletons; the top ten hold approximately 0.12%. TCR beta sequencing covered blood CD8+ and CD4+ T cells. The multiple sclerosis control group comprised treatment-naive patients with stable or active relapsing-remitting disease. TEMRA cells were FACS-enriched, unlike CD8+ and CD4+ T cells, which were negatively isolated.

This clonotype was observed once. This sequence was found in a human donor with multiple sclerosis. Sequenced material: CD8+ T cells from PBMCs. The V gene is TRBV20-1, the J gene TRBJ1-1, with D tentatively TRBD1 (6 bases). CDR3 nucleotide sequence: TGCAGTGCTAGAGTCTACAGGGAGGGCACTGAAGCTTTCTTT. It translates to CSARVYREGTEAFF.